This entry lists 14 T cell receptor beta chains sequenced from one sample in a study of T cells after yellow fever vaccination. TCRdb ran MiXCR on the 5' RACE reads and lists one entry per CDR3 protein. The table lists a few hundred thousand distinct CDR3 sequences, 18% of them singletons, with around 17% in the top ten. The sample here was PBMCs, taken before the yellow fever booster vaccination. The receptors were sampled from a man between 18 and 35 years old who received the YFV17D yellow fever vaccine.

This clonotype was observed a few times. V is TRBV20-1 and J is TRBJ1-6, with 8 nucleotides matching TRBD1. The germline V gene encodes CDR1 DFQATT and CDR2 SNEGSKA (reference sequence). The trim removed 1 base at V and 7 bases at J, leaving 6 bases unmatched. This CDR3 contains 15 residues. The CDR3 loop reads CSARAGQGWNSPLHF. The DNA for the CDR3 is TGCAGTGCTAGAGCCGGACAGGGTTGGAATTCACCCCTCCACTTT.

The V gene is TRBV5-5, the J gene TRBJ2-7; 12 bases fit TRBD2. The V segment lost 1 base and the J segment 0 bases; nucleotides outside the gene matches: 2. The CDR3 is 16 amino acids. Germline values: CDR1 SGHKS, CDR2 YYEKEE (reference sequence). CDR3 in DNA: TGTGCCAGCAGCTTGAAGACTAGCGGGAGCTCCTACGAGCAGTACTTC. This encodes CASSLKTSGSSYEQYF.

The chain combines TRBV3-1 with TRBJ1-2; tentatively, D is TRBD1 (6 bases). The V and J ends lost 0 bases and 6 bases respectively, with 29 bases between them. There are 20 residues in the CDR3. Germline V gene data show CDR1 as LGHDT and CDR2 as YNNKEL (reference sequence). CDR3 amino acids: CASSQDLVGSGEDGTHGYTF. In nucleotides, the CDR3 is TGTGCCAGCAGCCAAGATCTTGTTGGCTCAGGGGAGGATGGGACCCATGGCTACACCTTC. Filled out from reference TRBV3-1 and TRBJ1-2, the complete variable domain reads DTAVSQTPKYLVTQMGNDKSIKCEQNLGHDTMYWYKQDSKKFLKIMFSYNNKELIINETVPNRFSPKSPDKAHLNLHINSLELGDSAVYFCASSQDLVGSGEDGTHGYTFGSGTRLTVV.

This clonotype was recorded once. V and J are TRBV11-2 and TRBJ2-1; D gene unclear. The CDR3 totals 16 residues. V gave up 5 bases and J gave up 0 bases, with 14 bases separating them. Germline lookup yields CDR1 SGHAT and CDR2 FQNNGV. CDR3 sequence (DNA): TGTGCCAGCAGCATGGGATGGGATGTCTCCTACAATGAGCAGTTCTTC. Protein sequence: CASSMGWDVSYNEQFF.

The chain recombines TRBV29-1 with TRBJ1-3, with D possibly being TRBD1 (5 bases). Germline values: CDR1 SQVTM, CDR2 ANQGSEA. The V end was cut by 6 bases, the J end by 2 bases, with 8 bases between. The CDR3 loop spans 12 amino acids. CDR3 sequence (DNA): TGCAGCGTAGGGGTGGCTGGAAACACCATATATTTT. The encoded protein is CSVGVAGNTIYF.

The chain recombines TRBV4-1 with TRBJ1-5; D unresolved. Germline assignment: CDR1 MGHRA and CDR2 YSYEKL. The CDR3 is 13 amino acids. Trimming left V 1 base short and J 5 bases short, with 6 bases between. The CDR3 sequence is CASSQALDQPQHF. DNA for the CDR3: TGCGCCAGCAGCCAAGCCTTAGATCAGCCCCAGCATTTT.

Turning to this clonotype: The junction departs from the called germline gene at one end, perhaps through a read error. The V call is TRBV20-1, the J call TRBJ2-7; D not resolved. There are 13 residues in the CDR3. Germline-derived CDR1 and CDR2 are DFQATT and SNEGSKA (reference sequence). The CDR3 here is CSADSPPPYVQYF. In DNA, the CDR3 is TGCAGTGCTGATTCACCCCCCCCCTACGTGCAGTACTTC.

The V and J genes are TRBV5-1 and TRBJ2-2, with 8 positions matching TRBD2. CDR1 is SGHRS and CDR2 is YFSETQ in the germline V gene. J gave up 2 bases and V 9 bases, and 9 bases lay outside the gene matches. CDR3 length: 15 residues. The CDR3 coding sequence is TGCGCCACCAAAATAGCGGGGTCAAACACCGGGGAGCTGTTTTTT. Protein: CATKIAGSNTGELFF.

V is TRBV6-2 or TRBV6-3 and J is TRBJ1-1; D gene unclear. The V gene lost 0 bases and the J gene lost 4 bases, with 9 bases spanning the gap. The CDR3 sequence is 14 residues long. CDR1 and CDR2 from the germline V gene are MNHEY and SVGEGT. CDR3 sequence reads: CASSYSAVSTEAFF. CDR3 DNA: TGTGCCAGCAGTTACTCGGCGGTGAGCACTGAAGCTTTCTTT.

This sequence joins TRBV9 and TRBJ2-3; D is uncertain. The germline CDR1 and CDR2 sequences are SGDLS and YYNGEE. The CDR3 totals 13 residues. V shed 3 bases and J shed 4 bases, with 9 bases lying between them. The CDR3 region is CASSGWGSDTQYF. In DNA form, the CDR3 reads TGTGCCAGCAGCGGATGGGGTTCAGATACGCAGTATTTT.

V and J are TRBV7-2 and TRBJ2-3; 8 bases line up with TRBD2. Per germline, CDR1 SGHTA and CDR2 FQGNSA. V dropped 5 bases and J dropped 5; count of bases not matched to a gene: 15. There are 17 residues in the CDR3. CDR3 in amino acids: CASSLLPREGRGDTQYF. The CDR3 DNA sequence: TGTGCCAGCAGCCTACTACCCCGGGAGGGGAGGGGAGATACGCAGTATTTT.

This clonotype appeared a few times. The rearrangement joins TRBV6-5 to TRBJ2-2; 8 bases agree with TRBD1. The ends lost 5 bases at V and 6 bases at J; junction bases unmatched: 11. The V gene's germline CDR1 is MNHEY and CDR2 SVGAGI. This CDR3 contains 16 residues. CDR3 sequence reads: CASSRAGQGVSGELFF. Written as DNA, the CDR3 is TGTGCCAGCAGTCGCGCAGGACAGGGAGTTTCCGGGGAGCTGTTTTTT.

V usage is TRBV7-9 and J usage is TRBJ2-5; D unresolved. The CDR3 is made up of 14 amino acids. V lost 4 bases, J lost 2 bases, and 11 bases lay in between. Germline assignment: CDR1 SEHNR and CDR2 FQNEAQ (reference sequence). CDR3 nucleotide sequence: TGTGCCAGCAGCTCGCCGCCAGGACAAGAGACCCAGTACTTC. Protein product: CASSSPPGQETQYF.

The chain employs TRBV19 and TRBJ1-1; 7 bases align to TRBD1. Germline CDR1 is LNHDA and CDR2 is SQIVND (reference sequence). J was trimmed by 1 base and V by 3 bases; bases with no gene match: 2. This CDR3 region has 14 residues. The CDR3 protein is CASSIYRGNTEAFF. In DNA, the CDR3 is TGTGCCAGTAGTATCTACAGGGGGAACACTGAAGCTTTCTTT. The full variable domain, in which reference TRBV19 and TRBJ1-1 provide the parts outside the CDR3, is DGGITQSPKYLFRKEGQNVTLSCEQNLNHDAMYWYRQDPGQGLRLIYYSQIVNDFQKGDIAEGYSVSREKKESFPLTVTSAQKNPTAFYLCASSIYRGNTEAFFGQGTRLTVV.